The present entry profiles one T cell receptor beta chain with its context. Its antigen target is currently unknown. The input lacks base qualities; no much larger clone sits a single base away. From a lookup of the germline V gene, CDR1 and CDR2 are SGHVS and FNYEAQ. The CDR3 holds 14 amino acids from the cysteine to the phenylalanine. Only the CDR3 region is kept as DNA, spanning 42 bases read in frame from base 1. The junction shows trimming of 5 bases on V and 6 bases on J, and the gene matches do not reach 6 bases of it. The data derive from a study of blood T cell repertoires in COVID-19 (dated by TCRdb to between 2020 and 2021). Concerning the study at large: The collaborator samples originated in the United States, Italy and Spain and spanned the acute and convalescent phases of COVID-19. A freely available public database, intended as a resource for researchers studying the immune response to SARS-CoV-2, is where the repertoires were released. The samples were drawn from two sources: the first 160 participants of the ongoing ImmuneRACE study, and approximately 1,300 subjects contributed by 6 global collaborators. The prospective study material was composed of cDNA or gDNA derived from T cells, B-cell-depleted T cells, or PBMCs. Nearly every sample came with metadata listing a de-identified subject ID, COVID-19 status, age in years and sex. Subjects who had been exposed to COVID-19, were actively infected with it, or had recovered from it provided the deeply sampled blood TCRbeta repertoires that made up the dataset. Where HLA class I and class II types were available, the types were taken from metadata supplied by the sample provider, not from assay-based typing. Broad study findings and their caveats: How much clinical and demographic metadata was included differed by source and by participant, and the metadata was provided uncurated.

The immunoSEQ Assay, a bias-controlled multiplex PCR, was used to amplify TCRbeta CDR3 regions from genomic DNA. In the authors' own workflow: The number of nucleated cells in each sample was estimated by amplification of reference gene primers within the assay. Sequence reads were collapsed and filtered to measure the absolute abundance of every unique TCRbeta CDR3 rearrangement. For each sample, productive Simpson clonality was calculated as the square root of Simpson's diversity index across productive rearrangements. Drawn from immuneACCESS, this table holds only the in-frame rearrangements with V and J called that TCRdb kept. Clones are partly lost; checked studies trace under half to an unresolved V gene and leave the rest unexplained. V, J and clone size reflect that table, while D and trimming were determined from the DNA. The sample has roughly 350,000 clones on record, around nine tenths of them singletons. The ten largest clonotypes hold 3% to 4% of the sample.

The collaborating institutions used their own protocols to collect whole blood in K2EDTA tubes. For TCRbeta analysis, collaborators shipped samples in one of three forms: frozen whole blood, isolated PBMCs, or DNA extracted from either of those sample types. This chain joins TRBV7-6 to TRBJ2-3; TRBD1 aligns with 9 central bases. The sample comprised peripheral blood. The sequence derives from a woman aged 50 to 65 with active or convalescent COVID-19. The CDR3 reads as follows: CASSQGQGRDTQYF. The sequenced DNA: TGTGCCAGCAGCCAGGGACAGGGTCGTGATACGCAGTATTTT.